Sequencing of this T cell receptor (beta chain) was carried out in a study of T cell repertoires in cytomegalovirus infection. Looking at the study overall: Signatures in public TCR beta sequences pointed to both CMV infection and matching HLA type.

Whole-study results and caveats: CMV-specific TCR beta clonotypes restricted by HLA-C were the ones dominating the ex vivo response. CMV carriers with the relevant HLA were identified by cumulative public TCR beta family frequency.

Each CDR3 protein is one row after TCRdb ran MiXCR on the reads. The sample contains under 200,000 distinct CDR3 sequences, more than 15% of which appear only once. The CDR3 is 13 amino acids. Trimming left V 6 bases short and J 3 bases short, with 11 bases between. Germline V CDR1 and CDR2: MDHEN, SYDVKM. As concerns this clonotype: The antigen is not known.

Sequences were obtained from CD8+ T cells from PBMCs. The V gene is TRBV28, the J gene TRBJ1-1, with unresolved D. The TCR was taken from a human donor in good health (CMV status not recorded). Some clones in this sample may be carry-over from other donors' samples. CDR3 sequence reads: CASRGSWDTEAFF. CDR3 coding DNA: TGTGCCAGCAGAGGGTCATGGGACACTGAAGCTTTCTTT.